This T cell receptor beta chain was captured by sequencing in a study of PD-L1 blockade in urothelial cancer. Using immunoSEQ multiplex PCR, the repertoire was profiled, and TCRdb retains in-frame clones only, with some absent. The sample includes under 40,000 clones, almost 85% of them seen just once. Germline V CDR1 and CDR2: PRHDT, FYEKMQ (reference sequence). Unmatched junction bases numbered 5, after V lost 5 bases and J lost 2 bases. This CDR3 comprises 15 residues. Sample: PBMCs, taken around atezolizumab (anti-PD-L1) treatment. The V call is TRBV13, the J call TRBJ2-2; TRBD1 aligns across 7 bases. The receptor comes from a man aged 65-85 years with urothelial cancer. CDR3 coding DNA: TGTGCCAGCAGCCAGGGACAGATAAACACCGGGGAGCTGTTTTTT. Amino acid sequence: CASSQGQINTGELFF.